The TCR beta chain described here comes from a study of cytomegalovirus exposure and HLA in healthy donors. Study-level findings and limits: By HLA locus, TCR association rates varied in a later analysis, with DRB1 showing the most and HLA-C the fewest. Roughly uniform sequencing depth across donors was assumed, possibly incorrectly. Being productive about 90% or about 30% of the time was typical of most TCR beta V segments in an earlier analysis.

The PCR made use of 60 Vbeta and 13 Jbeta primers. Clones were read by immunoSEQ multiplex PCR, and TCRdb kept only the in-frame ones, dropping some. The sample lists under 200,000 clones; over 70% were seen once. Trimming removed 0 bases from V and 2 bases from J, with 11 bases in between. Looked up from germline, CDR1 is SGHRS and CDR2 is YFSETQ. This CDR3 is built from 15 residues. On this clone: Its antigen remains unknown.

This rearrangement joins TRBV5-1 to TRBJ1-2; D is unclear. The TCR was taken from a woman aged 45-59 years in good health and CMV-seropositive. Sequencing was carried out using PBMCs. The CDR3 bases are TGCGCCAGCAGCTTGGGTGGCACACCAAACTATGGCTACACCTTC. This encodes CASSLGGTPNYGYTF.